What follows are 18 T cell receptor beta chains derived from one specimen sequenced in a study of blood T cell repertoires in COVID-19. Profiling relied on immunoSEQ multiplex PCR, and the TCRdb table lists in-frame clones only, not all of them. In the table there are about 140,000 clones, about four fifths of which are singletons. Input material: peripheral blood. All receptors come from a woman aged 55-70 years with acute or convalescent COVID-19.

The chain employs TRBV9 and TRBJ1-1; 7 nucleotides match TRBD1. V dropped 3 bases and J dropped 7; count of bases not matched to a gene: 9. The CDR3 is 14 residues long. From germline, CDR1 is SGDLS and CDR2 YYNGEE. The CDR3 here is CASSASGGVGEAFF. CDR3 coding DNA: TGTGCCAGCAGCGCCTCAGGGGGAGTGGGTGAAGCTTTCTTT.

The chain employs TRBV4-3 and TRBJ1-2; possibly TRBD1 for D (6 bases). The germline gives CDR1 LGHNA, CDR2 YSLEER. Trimming removed 0 bases from V and 4 bases from J, with 12 bases in between. The CDR3 runs to 15 residues. In DNA, the CDR3 is TGCGCCAGCAGCCAAGAGGGGGGGCCGGGCTATGGCTACACCTTC. Translation: CASSQEGGPGYGYTF.

The CDR3 DNA reads TGTGCCAGCAGCTTAGAGCAGGGCAACTATGGCTACACCTTC. It encodes CASSLEQGNYGYTF. The chain combines TRBV7-3 with TRBJ1-2; perhaps TRBD1 as D (5 bases). The CDR3 contains 14 residues. V was pared by 2 bases and J by 2 bases, with 9 bases between. Germline assignment: CDR1 SGHTA and CDR2 FQGTGA. Complete variable domain (other parts from reference TRBV7-3 and TRBJ1-2): GAGVSQTPSNKVTEKGKYVELRCDPISGHTALYWYRQSLGQGPEFLIYFQGTGAADDSGLPNDRFFAVRPEGSVSTLKIQRTERGDSAVYLCASSLEQGNYGYTFGSGTRLTVV.

The chain employs TRBV7-2 and TRBJ1-2; 7 bases are a match to TRBD1. V lost 5 bases and J lost 5; bases outside the gene matches: 11. The CDR3 loop spans 15 amino acids. Germline V gene lookup returns CDR1 SGHTA and CDR2 FQGNSA. The DNA of the CDR3 is TGTGCCAGCAGCCCCCCGGGCAGGGGGATTTATGGCTACACCTTC. This codes for CASSPPGRGIYGYTF.

This chain uses TRBV10-1 with TRBJ2-1; TRBD1 aligns across 9 bases. Trimming cost V 4 bases and J 6 bases; bases outside gene matches: 7. The CDR3 spans 15 residues. CDR1 is WNHNN, CDR2 SYGVQD, per germline (reference sequence). CDR3 amino acids: CASSALGTGTNEQFF. The CDR3 nucleotides are TGCGCCAGCAGTGCACTGGGGACAGGGACCAATGAGCAGTTCTTC.

The V call is TRBV12-5, the J call TRBJ2-3, with 7 bases aligning to TRBD2. Germline V CDR1 and CDR2: LGHNT, FRNRAP. CDR3 length: 15 residues. J lost 0 bases, V lost 6 bases, and 6 bases had no gene match. The CDR3 protein is CASGSMGGSTDTQYF. The CDR3 DNA reads TGTGCTAGTGGCTCGATGGGGGGGAGCACAGATACGCAGTATTTT.

The J gene is TRBJ2-7, the V gene TRBV15, with TRBD1 matching over 10 bases. Per the germline V gene, CDR1 is LNHNV and CDR2 is YYDKDF (reference sequence). The CDR3 is 17 amino acids. V lost 4 bases and J lost 0; bases outside the gene matches: 9. The CDR3 DNA sequence: TGTGCCACCAGCAACAAACCGGGACAGGGGAGCTCCTACGAGCAGTACTTC. Translated: CATSNKPGQGSSYEQYF.

This chain links TRBV5-1 with TRBJ2-2; 7 positions agree with TRBD2. The CDR3 runs to 16 residues. Per the germline V gene, CDR1 is SGHRS and CDR2 is YFSETQ. Trimming cost V 4 bases and J 6 bases; bases outside gene matches: 12. In nucleotides, the CDR3 is TGCGCCAGCAGCCTCCTGACTAGCCGAGGGTCCGGGGAGCTGTTTTTT. Translating it yields CASSLLTSRGSGELFF.

This chain connects TRBV5-1 to TRBJ1-4; 8 bases line up with TRBD1. The CDR3 contains 16 residues. CDR1 SGHRS and CDR2 YFSETQ come from the germline V gene. The V and J ends lost 4 bases and 8 bases, in that order; junction bases with no gene match: 13. The CDR3 DNA follows: TGCGCCAGCAGCAGCGCGGACAGGGCCGATAGGGAAAAACTGTTTTTT. Protein: CASSSADRADREKLFF.

This clone is a singleton in its sample. This CDR3 is CASGLGALPYNEQFF. Here the CDR3 DNA reads TGTGCTAGTGGTTTGGGAGCGTTGCCTTACAATGAGCAGTTCTTC. The rearrangement links TRBV12-5 to TRBJ2-1; D not certain. CDR3 size: 15 residues. The V end lost 1 base, the J end lost 4 bases, and 11 bases lay between the germline ends. Germline CDR1 is LGHNT and CDR2 is FRNRAP. Using reference TRBV12-5 and TRBJ2-1 for the parts outside the CDR3, the full variable domain is DARVTQTPRHKVTEMGQEVTMRCQPILGHNTVFWYRQTMMQGLELLAYFRNRAPLDDSGMPKDRFSAEMPDATLATLKIQPSEPRDSAVYFCASGLGALPYNEQFFGPGTRLTVL.

The chain carries TRBV4-1 and TRBJ2-7, with a possible D match to TRBD2 (5 bases). The CDR3 runs to 15 residues. CDR1 MGHRA and CDR2 YSYEKL come from the germline V gene. V shed 4 bases and J shed 2 bases, with 15 bases lying between them. The CDR3 DNA reads as TGCGCCAGCAGCCCATTCTTGAGGGCCCCCTACGAGCAGTACTTC. It is translated as CASSPFLRAPYEQYF.

V is TRBV20-1 and J is TRBJ2-1; D not resolved. Deletions cut 3 bases from V and 8 bases from J, with 14 bases between. The CDR3 is 13 amino acids. Germline CDR1 DFQATT, CDR2 SNEGSKA (reference sequence). CDR3 region: CSASGGSLDEQFF. In nucleotides, the CDR3 is TGCAGTGCTAGTGGTGGTAGTTTGGATGAGCAGTTCTTC.

A single count supports this clone. In DNA form, the CDR3 reads TGTGCCAGCAGCCAAGCCAGGCAACGGTACGAGCAGTACTTC. This gives the protein CASSQARQRYEQYF. J is TRBJ2-7 and V is TRBV14, with D uncertain. Germline lookup yields CDR1 SGHDN and CDR2 FVKESK. The CDR3 totals 14 residues. Between the trimmed V and J ends, which lost 1 base and 4 bases, there was a span of 11 bases.

This clone has more than one count but fewer than ten. The chain links TRBV27 to TRBJ1-2, with 8 bases lining up with TRBD1. V lost 6 bases to trimming and J lost 4 bases; unmatched junction nucleotides: 4. CDR1 is MNHEY, CDR2 SMNVEV, per germline (reference sequence). The CDR3 is 13 amino acids. The CDR3 region has the DNA TGTGCCAGCAGCCGGGACAGGTTCTATGGCTACACCTTC. This codes for CASSRDRFYGYTF.

The genes are TRBV28 and TRBJ1-5; the D is unclear. Germline loops: CDR1 MDHEN, CDR2 SYDVKM. The V gene lost 3 bases and the J gene lost 5 bases, with 8 bases spanning the gap. The CDR3 loop spans 13 amino acids. CDR3 loop: CASSLTEDQPQHF. The CDR3 DNA is TGTGCCAGCAGTTTGACGGAGGATCAGCCCCAGCATTTT. Filled out from reference TRBV28 and TRBJ1-5, the complete variable domain reads DVKVTQSSRYLVKRTGEKVFLECVQDMDHENMFWYRQDPGLGLRLIYFSYDVKMKEKGDIPEGYSVSREKKERFSLILESASTNQTSMYLCASSLTEDQPQHFGDGTRLSIL.

The chain links TRBV9 to TRBJ2-2, with 8 bases lining up with TRBD1. This CDR3 comprises 15 residues. The trim removed 4 bases at V and 1 base at J, leaving 3 bases unmatched. The germline CDR1 and CDR2 sequences are SGDLS and YYNGEE. CDR3 region: CASSPTGVNTGELFF. The DNA of the CDR3 is TGTGCCAGCAGCCCGACAGGGGTGAACACCGGGGAGCTGTTTTTT.

This clone was found once. The chain carries TRBV24-1 and TRBJ1-1; D remains unclear. Looked up from germline, CDR1 is KGHDR and CDR2 is SFDVKD. This CDR3 region has 14 residues. Trimming cost V 4 bases and J 7 bases, with 15 bases left between them. CDR3 amino acids: CATSDRRTGDEAFF. The CDR3 DNA reads TGTGCCACCAGTGACCGACGGACTGGAGATGAAGCTTTCTTT.

The chain employs TRBV2 and TRBJ2-7; TRBD1 might be the D (7 bases). In germline, CDR1 is SNHLY, CDR2 FYNNEI. The CDR3 runs 14 residues. The V and J ends lost 11 bases and 1 base respectively, with 18 bases between them. The chain's CDR3 is CAGRDSFLSYEQYF. In nucleotides, the CDR3 is TGTGCCGGGCGGGACAGCTTCCTATCCTACGAGCAGTACTTC.